Listed below are T cell receptor beta chains from one sample, sequenced in a study of blood T cell repertoires in COVID-19. Data came from immunoSEQ multiplex PCR; TCRdb stores just in-frame clones and leaves some out. The table records about 360,000 clones, over 75% of them present only once. The sample comprised PBMCs or T cells enriched from blood (not recorded which). These TCRs come from a woman aged 40 to 55 with acute COVID-19. CDR3s include the opening cysteine and the closing phenylalanine or tryptophan. Fields, in order: CDR3 protein, CDR3 DNA, D gene, J gene, clone size, V gene. D genes are given only for firm matches. The listing skips clone size in some rows; elsewhere it reads once, few, many or a size class.

CASRLARLAGAVFTSTDTQYF | TGTGCAAGTCGCTTAGCGCGCCTAGCGGGGGCCGTGTTTACTAGCACAGATACGCAGTATTTT | - | TRBJ2-3 | - | TRBV12-2
CASSNGQGVGYEQYF | TGCGCCAGCAGCAACGGACAGGGGGTCGGGTACGAGCAGTACTTC | TRBD1 | TRBJ2-7 | - | TRBV4-1
CATSRRMPLNTGELFF | TGTGCCACCAGTCGGAGAATGCCGCTAAACACCGGGGAGCTGTTTTTT | - | TRBJ2-2 | once | TRBV24-1
CASSWGQGARETQYF | TGTGCCAGCAGCTGGGGACAGGGGGCCCGCGAGACCCAGTACTTC | TRBD1 | TRBJ2-5 | once | TRBV5-5
CASSREHYF | TGCGCCAGCAGCCGTGAACATTACTTC | - | TRBJ2-7 | - | TRBV10-2
CASSIQGRELFF | TGTGCCAGTAGTATTCAGGGGAGGGAGCTGTTTTTT | - | TRBJ2-2 | - | TRBV19
CATSDFPIAGALDTQYF | TGTGCCACCAGTGATTTCCCTATAGCGGGGGCTTTAGATACGCAGTATTTT | TRBD2 | TRBJ2-3 | - | TRBV24-1
CSAGTGYGYTF | TGCAGTGCAGGGACAGGGTATGGCTACACCTTC | TRBD1 | TRBJ1-2 | - | TRBV20-1
CASRQGALSGAFF | TGTGCCAGCAGACAGGGGGCTCTTTCCGGAGCTTTCTTT | TRBD1 | TRBJ1-1 | - | TRBV13
CASTEWGDYEQYF | TGTGCCAGCACCGAATGGGGAGACTACGAGCAGTACTTC | - | TRBJ2-7 | - | TRBV6-5
CASSLQGGGYTF | TGTGCCAGCAGCCTACAGGGTGGAGGCTACACCTTC | - | TRBJ1-2 | - | TRBV7-9
CASSVVSGNTEAFF | TGTGCCAGCAGCGTAGTGTCGGGGAACACTGAAGCTTTCTTT | - | TRBJ1-1 | - | TRBV9
CASGTAGGHQNSPLHF | TGTGCAAGTGGAACAGCTGGGGGACACCAAAATTCACCCCTCCACTTT | - | TRBJ1-6 | few | TRBV12-2
CATKEDSSNSGNTIYF | TGTGCCACCAAGGAGGACTCTTCGAACTCCGGAAACACCATATATTTT | - | TRBJ1-3 | - | TRBV19
CASSPPLGLAGGANTGELFF | TGTGCCAGCAGCCCGCCCTTGGGACTAGCGGGGGGCGCGAACACCGGGGAGCTGTTTTTT | TRBD2 | TRBJ2-2 | - | TRBV14
CSVEKTSTDTQYF | TGCAGCGTTGAGAAGACTAGCACAGATACGCAGTATTTT | - | TRBJ2-3 | - | TRBV29-1
CASSEYPSSDTQYF | TGTGCCAGCAGTGAATATCCCTCTTCGGATACGCAGTATTTT | - | TRBJ2-3 | once | TRBV25-1
CASSQQLSGKNIQYF | TGTGCCAGCAGTCAACAGTTATCGGGGAAAAACATTCAGTACTTC | - | TRBJ2-4 | - | TRBV2
CASTRGGNGYTF | TGTGCCAGCACGCGGGGCGGTAATGGCTACACCTTC | - | TRBJ1-2 | - | TRBV2
CASSRGNAEAFF | TGTGCCAGCAGTCGGGGGAATGCTGAAGCTTTCTTT | - | TRBJ1-1 | - | TRBV6-5
CASSLAGGNTEAFF | TGCGCCAGCAGCTTGGCCGGGGGAAACACTGAAGCTTTCTTT | - | TRBJ1-1 | - | TRBV5-1
CAWKTHRGTVNNSPLHF | TGTGCCTGGAAAACTCATCGCGGGACAGTAAATAATTCACCCCTCCACTTT | TRBD1 | TRBJ1-6 | once | TRBV30
CASSILGPSEWKYGYTF | TGTGCCAGTAGTATATTGGGGCCATCCGAGTGGAAGTATGGCTACACCTTC | - | TRBJ1-2 | - | TRBV19
CASSHLRLDTEAFF | TGCGCCAGCAGTCACCTGCGCTTGGACACTGAAGCTTTCTTT | - | TRBJ1-1 | - | TRBV23-1
CASSQGLGLAGETQYF | TGTGCCAGCAGCCAAGGGCTCGGACTAGCCGGTGAGACCCAGTACTTC | TRBD2 | TRBJ2-5 | - | TRBV3-1/TRBV3-2
CASSHRRGGGETQYF | TGTGCCAGCAGCCATCGGAGGGGGGGCGGGGAGACCCAGTACTTC | - | TRBJ2-5 | - | TRBV3-1/TRBV3-2
CASSQGQGIEQYF | TGTGCCAGCTCACAGGGACAGGGAATCGAGCAGTACTTC | TRBD1 | TRBJ2-7 | - | TRBV18
CASSQDLVGLAGGPLF | TGCGCCAGCAGCCAAGATCTGGTCGGGCTAGCGGGGGGGCCGCTCTTC | TRBD2 | TRBJ2-1 | - | TRBV4-1